This T cell receptor (beta chain) was identified during a study of blood T cell repertoires in COVID-19. CDR1 is KGHDR, CDR2 SFDVKD, per germline. This CDR3 is 18 amino acids long. Germline trimming cut 3 bases from V and 2 bases from J; bases unmatched to any gene: 14. Clones were sequenced by immunoSEQ multiplex PCR, and TCRdb holds only the in-frame ones, with some missing. The sample includes some 250,000 clones, approximately 86% seen only once; the top ten take roughly 3.5%. J is TRBJ2-5 and V is TRBV24-1, with TRBD2 matching over 7 bases. Sequencing was performed on PBMCs or T cells enriched from blood (not recorded which). This TCR was recovered from a woman aged 40 to 50 with acute COVID-19. The CDR3 DNA is TGTGCCACCAGTGATCGCCCGAAGACTAGCCTCGGGCAAGAGACCCAGTACTTC. This codes for CATSDRPKTSLGQETQYF.